The source of this TCR beta chain is a study of blood T cell repertoires in COVID-19 (dated by TCRdb to about 2020). Looking at the study overall: Collaborator samples came from the United States, Italy and Spain and covered acute and convalescent phases of COVID-19. The material from the prospective study consisted of cDNA or gDNA derived from T cells, B-cell-depleted T cells, or PBMCs. The dataset comprised deeply sampled blood TCRbeta repertoires from subjects exposed to, actively infected with, or recovered from COVID-19. A freely available public database, intended as a resource for researchers studying the immune response to SARS-CoV-2, is where the repertoires were released. Samples were obtained from the ongoing ImmuneRACE study (first 160 participants) and from about 1,300 subjects provided by 6 global collaborators. Nearly every sample came with metadata listing a de-identified subject ID, COVID-19 status, age in years and sex. HLA class I and class II types, where available, came from metadata supplied by the sample provider rather than from assay-based typing.

In the germline V gene, CDR1 corresponds to SGHNT and CDR2 to YENEEA. The CDR3, from cysteine to phenylalanine, totals 15 residues. CDR3 DNA is the only sequence kept; it has 45 bases, read in frame from the first base. V trim: 1 base; J trim: 1 base; unmatched bases: 3. Another Seattle source contributed samples from volunteer blood donors who had recovered from COVID-19. Whole blood was collected in K2EDTA tubes by collaborating institutions according to the institutions' own protocols. Collaborator samples were shipped for TCRbeta analysis as frozen whole blood, isolated PBMCs, or DNA extracted from either sample type. TCRbeta CDR3 regions were amplified from genomic DNA using the immunoSEQ Assay, a bias-controlled multiplex PCR. The paper's data handling went like this. Within the assay, amplification of reference gene primers was used to estimate how many nucleated cells each sample contained. Sequence reads were collapsed and filtered to measure the absolute abundance of every unique TCRbeta CDR3 rearrangement. For each sample, productive Simpson clonality was calculated as the square root of Simpson's diversity index across productive rearrangements. The clones in this table, taken by TCRdb from immuneACCESS, are in-frame only. Not every clone is retained; where verified, under half of the shortfall comes from an unresolved V gene, and the cause of the rest is unknown. The V and J calls and clone size were taken over from that table, and D and trimming were inferred from the DNA. The sample records approximately 260,000 clones, 89% of which are singletons. 4.6% of the sample is taken by the ten largest.

Note on this clone: Its recognized antigen is unknown. Base-call qualities are not available, and no considerably larger clone is one nucleotide away.

The paper as a whole reports these results and caveats: The amount of clinical and demographic metadata varied by source and participant and was provided uncurated.

This receptor was taken from a woman in her forties who had recovered from COVID-19. Recombination joined TRBV11-3 with TRBJ1-1; a stretch of 7 junction bases matches TRBD1. The specimen sequenced was peripheral blood. The CDR3 protein sequence reads: CASSLGGTANTEAFF. In nucleotides, the sequence is TGTGCCAGCAGCTTAGGGGGGACAGCGAACACTGAAGCTTTCTTT. The variable domain in full, with residues beyond the CDR3 obtained from the reference TRBV11-3 and TRBJ1-1 genes, is EAGVVQSPRYKIIEKKQPVAFWCNPISGHNTLYWYLQNLGQGPELLIRYENEEAVDDSQLPKDRFSAERLKGVDSTLKIQPAELGDSAVYLCASSLGGTANTEAFFGQGTRLTVV.